This T cell receptor beta chain was captured by sequencing in a study of control samples from healthy donors and cancer patients. The CDR3 has 11 amino acids. V was cut by 6 bases and J by 6 bases, with 8 bases left in between. The table came from immunoSEQ multiplex PCR; TCRdb's copy has only in-frame clones and leaves some out. Here the sample spans roughly 100,000 clones, roughly 90% being singletons. The chain couples TRBV12-3 or TRBV12-4 to TRBJ1-1; D gene unclear. Sample: blood. The TCR comes from a human donor in good health. The donor label of this sample is uncertain. Written as DNA, the CDR3 is TGTGCCAGCAGCCGTGGCGCTGAAGCTTTCTTT. Translation: CASSRGAEAFF.